The rows below give T cell receptor beta chains drawn from one sample of a study of shared clonotypes between healthy human individuals. TCRdb keeps only in-frame clones here, not all; method: immunoSEQ multiplex PCR. This sample has millions of clones, with 90% to 95% found just once. The sample consisted of naive CD4+ T cells sorted from blood. These receptors were taken from a man aged 18 to 29 in good health. Each CDR3 is given with its conserved first and last residue. D genes are given only for firm matches.

CDR3	DNA	V	J	D
CASSFRGLGDTQYF	TGTGCCAGCTCCTTTCGGGGGTTGGGAGATACGCAGTATTTT	TRBV5-6	TRBJ2-3	-
CASSDGGAGEETQYF	TGCGCCAGCAGCGACGGGGGAGCGGGGGAGGAGACCCAGTACTTC	TRBV10-2	TRBJ2-5	TRBD2
CASSSTLSGTGNEQYF	TGTGCCAGCTCATCGACACTTTCCGGGACTGGAAACGAGCAGTACTTC	TRBV18	TRBJ2-7	-
CASSYHWGGGEKLFF	TGTGCCAGCAGTTATCATTGGGGAGGAGGCGAAAAACTGTTTTTT	TRBV6-6	TRBJ1-4	-
CASSEGDRTISPLHF	TGCGCCAGCAGTGAGGGGGACAGGACGATTTCACCCCTCCACTTT	TRBV10-2	TRBJ1-6	TRBD1
CASSLTDWWGQETQYF	TGTGCCAGCAGCTTGACGGACTGGTGGGGCCAAGAGACCCAGTACTTC	TRBV7-2	TRBJ2-5	-
CASSLTRSSNQPQHF	TGTGCCAGCAGCTTAACACGGAGTAGCAATCAGCCCCAGCATTTT	TRBV6-1	TRBJ1-5	-
CASSLSDADTQYF	TGTGCCAGCAGCCTCTCGGATGCAGATACGCAGTATTTT	TRBV7-9	TRBJ2-3	-
CASSLLGAETQYF	TGTGCCAGCAGCTTGCTCGGGGCAGAGACCCAGTACTTC	TRBV5-5	TRBJ2-5	-
CASSLGQGPNTGELFF	TGTGCCAGCAGTCTCGGACAGGGACCCAACACCGGGGAGCTGTTTTTT	TRBV6-4	TRBJ2-2	TRBD1
CASSWESNQPQHF	TGTGCCAGCAGTTGGGAAAGCAATCAGCCCCAGCATTTT	TRBV6-6	TRBJ1-5	-
CASSRAVFTDTQYF	TGTGCCAGCAGTCGAGCGGTTTTCACAGATACGCAGTATTTT	TRBV6-5	TRBJ2-3	-
CASSPEYGRGSQPQHF	TGTGCCAGTAGTCCAGAGTATGGGAGAGGAAGTCAGCCCCAGCATTTT	TRBV19	TRBJ1-5	-